One sample yielded the 24 T cell receptor beta chains listed below, sequenced in a study of blood T cells in healthy people across ages. Using a J-beta primer mix together with a sample-barcoded 5' primer, a second PCR was run for roughly 7 to 12 cycles. TCRdb redid the calling of the 5' RACE reads with MiXCR, one entry per CDR3 protein. The sample contains approximately 810,000 distinct CDR3 sequences, under 40% of which appear only once. Input material: blood. The origin of the receptors is a man aged 18 to 29 in good health.

This clonotype turned up a few times. The rearrangement uses TRBV6-6 and TRBJ1-1; 7 positions agree with TRBD1. The CDR3 covers 14 residues. CDR1 is MNHNY and CDR2 is SVGAGI in the germline V gene (reference sequence). V was pared by 5 bases and J by 3 bases, with 6 bases of the junction left unmatched. The CDR3 sequence is CASSAQGVDTEAFF. The DNA for the CDR3 is TGTGCCAGCAGTGCTCAGGGGGTGGACACTGAAGCTTTCTTT.

The chain couples TRBV12-3 or TRBV12-4 to TRBJ1-6, with D possibly matching TRBD1 (5 bases). Trimming took 6 bases from V and 10 from J, leaving 16 bases between them. This CDR3 comprises 14 residues. The CDR3 DNA reads as TGTGCCAGCAGGATCCAGGGATTACGGTCACCCCTCCACTTT. It codes for CASRIQGLRSPLHF.

V usage is TRBV7-2 and J usage is TRBJ2-1; TRBD2 agrees at 12 bases. In germline, CDR1 is SGHTA, CDR2 FQGNSA. The V gene end was trimmed by 4 bases and the J gene end by 10 bases; junction bases not matched to a gene: 8. This CDR3 comprises 15 residues. The CDR3 nucleotides read TGTGCCAGCAGCTCCGCCGGACTAGCGGGGAGGGAGCAGTTCTTC. Translated, it gives CASSSAGLAGREQFF.

This clonotype has more than one count but fewer than ten. The chain couples TRBV29-1 to TRBJ2-4, with 9 bases matching TRBD1. CDR1 is SQVTM and CDR2 is ANQGSEA in the germline V gene. CDR3 length: 14 amino acids. The V and J ends lost 6 bases and 2 bases, in that order; junction bases with no gene match: 5. CDR3 nucleotide sequence: TGCAGCGTAACCGGGACAGGGTCCAAAAACATTCAGTACTTC. Translated: CSVTGTGSKNIQYF.

This clonotype was observed many times. The chain carries TRBV29-1 and TRBJ2-1; the D gene is possibly TRBD1 (6 bases). From germline, CDR1 is SQVTM and CDR2 ANQGSEA. This CDR3 has 15 amino acids. V lost 4 bases to trimming and J lost 9 bases, with 22 bases between them. CDR3 amino acids: CSVVRTVPQSGEQFF. For the CDR3, the DNA is TGCAGCGTTGTTCGGACAGTCCCCCAAAGTGGTGAGCAGTTCTTC.

This clonotype was observed a handful of times. This sequence joins TRBV2 and TRBJ2-7; 9 bases match TRBD1. Germline V lookup: CDR1 SNHLY, CDR2 FYNNEI. V dropped 7 bases and J dropped 7; count of bases not matched to a gene: 11. This CDR3 spans 14 amino acids. The CDR3, as DNA: TGTGCCAGCAACGGACAGGGGTTTTGGAATGAGCAGTACTTC. Translation gives CASNGQGFWNEQYF.

In this sample, this clonotype turned up once. The chain carries TRBV7-2 and TRBJ2-5, with 7 bases matching TRBD2. Per the germline V gene, CDR1 is SGHTA and CDR2 is FQGNSA. Trimming at V came to 5 bases and at J to 1 base, leaving 4 bases not matched to a gene. The CDR3 spans 14 residues. CDR3 bases: TGTGCCAGCAGCCGGGGACTACCCCAAGAGACCCAGTACTTC. Protein: CASSRGLPQETQYF.

This rearrangement joins TRBV12-3 or TRBV12-4 to TRBJ2-7, with D possibly TRBD1 on 6 matching bases. The CDR3 covers 14 residues. V lost 1 base and J 2 bases, leaving 9 bases between the germline ends. The CDR3 sequence: CASSLEGDPYEQYF. CDR3 bases: TGTGCCAGCAGTTTAGAGGGGGACCCCTACGAGCAGTACTTC.

In its sample, this clonotype was seen many times. J is TRBJ1-2 and V is TRBV29-1; a weak D match, TRBD1 (5 bases). The length of the CDR3 is 15 residues. The V gene lost 6 bases and the J gene lost 2 bases, with 19 bases spanning the gap. Germline CDR1 SQVTM, CDR2 ANQGSEA. CDR3 protein: CSVTGSRQSNYGYTF. The CDR3 region has the DNA TGCAGCGTCACCGGATCGAGACAGTCAAACTATGGCTACACCTTC.

This clonotype was detected only a few times. This sequence joins TRBV7-8 and TRBJ2-3, with D perhaps matching TRBD1 (6 bases). Trimming shortened V by 1 base and J by 2 bases, and 19 bases separated the two germline ends. Germline CDR1 reads SGHVS; CDR2 reads FQNEAQ. The CDR3 totals 18 residues. CDR3 nucleotides: TGTGCCAGCAGCTTAGACAGGGACACCTCCTACTTCACAGATACGCAGTATTTT. Translating it yields CASSLDRDTSYFTDTQYF.

A few counts support this clonotype. V usage is TRBV4-3 and J usage is TRBJ2-1; D is ambiguous. This CDR3 has 17 amino acids. Trimming left V 3 bases short and J 0 bases short, with 15 bases between. CDR1 and CDR2 from the germline V gene are LGHNA and YSLEER. The CDR3 DNA is TGCGCCAGCAGCCAGGCATTGGACGCCCGCTCCTACAATGAGCAGTTCTTC. This gives the protein CASSQALDARSYNEQFF.

This clonotype was seen repeatedly, ten times or more. The chain employs TRBV12-3 or TRBV12-4 and TRBJ2-3; TRBD1 agrees at 9 bases. Germline trimming cut 1 base from V and 4 bases from J; bases unmatched to any gene: 0. This CDR3 is built from 14 residues. The CDR3 here is CASSLDRGPDTQYF. For the CDR3, the DNA is TGTGCCAGCAGTTTAGACAGGGGGCCAGATACGCAGTATTTT.

This clonotype was seen ten or more times. The rearrangement joins TRBV20-1 to TRBJ2-7; 10 bases fit TRBD1. V lost 2 bases to trimming and J lost 3 bases; unmatched junction nucleotides: 10. Per germline, CDR1 DFQATT and CDR2 SNEGSKA (reference sequence). There are 16 residues in the CDR3. This CDR3 reads CSARPLRGTGDYEQYF. The DNA of the CDR3 is TGCAGTGCTAGACCCCTTCGGGGGACAGGGGACTACGAGCAGTACTTC.

This clonotype was seen a few times. The chain has TRBV2 and TRBJ2-1; 13 bases map to TRBD2. The CDR3 runs to 13 residues. V gave up 9 bases and J gave up 5 bases; unmatched junction bases: 1. Germline V gene data show CDR1 as SNHLY and CDR2 as FYNNEI. The CDR3: CARGLAGHNEQFF. The CDR3 DNA is TGTGCCAGGGGACTAGCGGGGCACAATGAGCAGTTCTTC.

The chain uses TRBV20-1 and TRBJ2-4, with a weak D call TRBD2 (7 bases). The J call is in doubt because the DNA end fits TRBJ2-7 better. The V gene's germline CDR1 is DFQATT and CDR2 SNEGSKA (reference sequence). The CDR3 sequence is 14 residues long. CDR3 sequence (DNA): TGCAGTGCTAGAGTTGGGGGGGGGCTCTACGAGCAGTACTTC. Translated: CSARVGGGLYEQYF.

This chain links TRBV20-1 with TRBJ1-2; D is possibly TRBD1 (5 bases). This CDR3 region has 12 residues. Germline V CDR1 and CDR2: DFQATT, SNEGSKA (reference sequence). V was trimmed by 3 bases and J by 6 bases, leaving 11 bases between them. This CDR3 reads CSASAGRDGYTF. The CDR3 coding sequence is TGCAGTGCTAGTGCAGGGAGGGATGGCTACACCTTC.

The sample holds a few counts of this clonotype. The chain uses TRBV20-1 and TRBJ1-2; TRBD1 matches at 8 bases. Germline values: CDR1 DFQATT, CDR2 SNEGSKA (reference sequence). V trimming: 5 bases; J trimming: 8 bases; junction bases outside the gene matches: 13. There are 14 residues in the CDR3. The CDR3 DNA sequence: TGCAGTGCTGTAGGACTTCAGGGGGCAGGGGGCTACACCTTC. This encodes CSAVGLQGAGGYTF.

This clonotype appeared a few times. The J gene is TRBJ2-7, the V gene TRBV3-1; no clear D. Per the germline V gene, CDR1 is LGHDT and CDR2 is YNNKEL (reference sequence). Between the trimmed V and J ends, which lost 1 base and 2 bases, there was a span of 12 bases. CDR3 size: 15 residues. This CDR3 reads CASSQGPKFTYEQYF. In DNA, the CDR3 is TGTGCCAGCAGCCAAGGTCCCAAGTTTACCTACGAGCAGTACTTC.

Only a few counts were recorded for this clonotype. The chain couples TRBV12-5 to TRBJ1-1; the match to TRBD1 covers 8 bases. CDR3 length: 13 amino acids. In germline, CDR1 is LGHNT, CDR2 FRNRAP. V was pared by 3 bases and J by 11 bases, with 8 bases of the junction left unmatched. CDR3 region: CASGFMGQAGAFF. Here the CDR3 DNA reads TGTGCTAGTGGTTTCATGGGACAGGCCGGTGCTTTCTTT.

A remark on this clonotype: A read error may explain this, as a much larger clone is one base away. J is TRBJ2-1 and V is TRBV29-1, with D possibly matching TRBD1 (6 bases). The CDR3 totals 14 residues. CDR1 is SQVTM and CDR2 is ANQGSEA in the germline V gene. For the CDR3, the DNA is TGCAGCGTAGACTGGGACACCACCTACAATGGGCAGTTCTTC. Protein: CSVDWDTTYNGQFF.

J is TRBJ1-1 and V is TRBV7-9; D remains unclear. Germline V lookup: CDR1 SEHNR, CDR2 FQNEAQ (reference sequence). The CDR3 has 15 residues. Trimming cost V 11 bases and J 5 bases, with 24 bases left between them. The CDR3 loop is CAASGRGVGWTEAFF. The CDR3 DNA reads as TGTGCCGCATCCGGTCGGGGTGTAGGATGGACTGAAGCTTTCTTT.

This clonotype was recorded once. The chain links TRBV6-2 or TRBV6-3 to TRBJ2-7; D is unresolved. The CDR3 is 15 residues long. V lost 0 bases and J lost 2, with 11 bases in between. CDR1 MNHEY and CDR2 SVGEGT come from the germline V gene. The CDR3 DNA reads TGTGCCAGCAGTTACTCAACAGATACTCCCTACGAGCAGTACTTC. Amino acid sequence: CASSYSTDTPYEQYF.

This clonotype showed up many times. This chain links TRBV20-1 with TRBJ1-5; TRBD1 aligns across 7 bases. The CDR3 is 14 amino acids. In germline, CDR1 is DFQATT, CDR2 SNEGSKA (reference sequence). CDR3: CSPGQLFSNQPQHF. The CDR3 bases are TGCAGCCCGGGACAGCTATTTAGCAATCAGCCCCAGCATTTT.

Many counts were recorded for this clonotype. V usage is TRBV5-1 and J usage is TRBJ2-1; 8 bases line up with TRBD2. V shed 1 base and J 5 bases; nucleotides not matched to a gene: 5. CDR1 and CDR2 (germline): SGHRS, YFSETQ. There are 15 residues in the CDR3. The CDR3 sequence is CASSLSLAGNNEQFF. The CDR3 nucleotides read TGCGCCAGCAGCTTGAGTCTAGCGGGTAACAATGAGCAGTTCTTC.